The 15 T cell receptor beta chains given below trace back to one sample, sequenced in a study of regulatory dendritic cells for organ transplantation. Assay: immunoSEQ multiplex PCR; the TCRdb copy retains only in-frame clones and omits some. The sample yields approximately 19,000 clones, 74% seen once. The sample was memory CD4+ T cells from blood. Indicated subset: CD45RO+ memory T cells. The receptors derive from a human donor in good health.

The rearrangement uses TRBV27 and TRBJ1-1, with D perhaps matching TRBD1 (5 bases). The ends were cut back, 5 bases at V and 1 base at J, with 8 bases in the middle. CDR1 is MNHEY and CDR2 is SMNVEV in the germline V gene (reference sequence). The CDR3 consists of 13 residues. The CDR3 sequence: CASSPTGNTEAFF. For the CDR3, the DNA is TGTGCCAGCAGTCCAACAGGGAACACTGAAGCTTTCTTT.

The chain links TRBV5-1 to TRBJ2-2, with 7 bases that match TRBD2. The V and J ends lost 4 bases and 6 bases, in that order; junction bases with no gene match: 9. Germline V gene sequence: CDR1 SGHRS, CDR2 YFSETQ. The CDR3 is 15 amino acids. CDR3 DNA: TGCGCCAGCAGCCTTCGGTTAGCGGGTTCCGGGGAGCTGTTTTTT. It yields the protein CASSLRLAGSGELFF.

The V and J genes are TRBV19 and TRBJ2-2; TRBD1 aligns across 10 bases. The CDR3 extends over 16 amino acids. Trimming removed 1 base from V and 7 bases from J; junction bases left unmatched: 6. Germline V CDR1 and CDR2: LNHDA, SQIVND (reference sequence). DNA of the CDR3: TGTGCCAGTAGTATAGTGCGGACAGGGGGAAGCGGGGAGCTGTTTTTT. This encodes CASSIVRTGGSGELFF. The entire variable domain, with the rest obtained from reference TRBV19 and TRBJ2-2, is as follows: DGGITQSPKYLFRKEGQNVTLSCEQNLNHDAMYWYRQDPGQGLRLIYYSQIVNDFQKGDIAEGYSVSREKKESFPLTVTSAQKNPTAFYLCASSIVRTGGSGELFFGEGSRLTVL.

The V gene is TRBV5-4, the J gene TRBJ2-5, with D maybe TRBD2 (6 bases). Germline-derived CDR1 and CDR2 are SGHNT and YYREEE (reference sequence). The CDR3 has 14 residues. The V and J ends lost 2 bases and 4 bases respectively, with 12 bases between them. This CDR3 reads CASSLSLRGETQYF. CDR3 nucleotides: TGTGCCAGCAGCTTAAGTCTGCGGGGAGAGACCCAGTACTTC.

The J gene is TRBJ2-5, the V gene TRBV18; D call uncertain. Germline V gene data show CDR1 as KGHSH and CDR2 as LQKENI. The CDR3 totals 12 residues. Trimming shortened V by 3 bases and J by 5 bases, and 7 bases separated the two germline ends. The CDR3 loop is CASSPERETQYF. The CDR3, as DNA: TGTGCCAGCTCACCCGAGAGGGAGACCCAGTACTTC.

The table lists this clone with a few counts. This rearrangement joins TRBV7-9 to TRBJ1-2; D is unclear. Trimming removed 5 bases at V and 4 bases at J, with 17 bases between. This CDR3 comprises 15 residues. Per germline, CDR1 SEHNR and CDR2 FQNEAQ (reference sequence). DNA of the CDR3: TGTGCCAGCAGCCAAGTGCGAGGGTCCGCCTATGGCTACACCTTC. It yields the protein CASSQVRGSAYGYTF.

J is TRBJ2-7 and V is TRBV19; D may be TRBD2 (5 bases). Germline CDR1 reads LNHDA; CDR2 reads SQIVND (reference sequence). V lost 5 bases and J lost 3, with 14 bases in between. The CDR3 length is 14 residues. CDR3 residues: CASSRALAGYEQYF. The DNA for the CDR3 is TGTGCCAGTAGTCGGGCACTCGCGGGCTACGAGCAGTACTTC.

This clone was detected a few times. Here the CDR3 reads CASSLDRGRNEQYF. The CDR3 DNA reads TGTGCCAGCAGCCTCGACAGGGGTCGGAACGAGCAGTACTTC. V is TRBV11-1 and J is TRBJ2-7, with TRBD1 matching 8 bases. The CDR3 extends over 14 amino acids. From germline, CDR1 is SGHAT and CDR2 FQDESV (reference sequence). After removal of 5 bases from V and 5 bases from J, the junction contained 8 bases not matched to a gene. Full variable domain (missing parts from reference TRBV11-1 and TRBJ2-7): EAEVAQSPRYKITEKSQAVAFWCDPISGHATLYWYRQILGQGPELLVQFQDESVVDDSQLPKDRFSAERLKGVDSTLKIQPAELGDSAMYLCASSLDRGRNEQYFGPGTRLTVT.

This chain links TRBV5-4 with TRBJ1-4; D remains ambiguous. The V gene lost 4 bases and the J gene lost 0 bases, with 7 bases spanning the gap. The germline CDR1 and CDR2 sequences are SGHNT and YYREEE (reference sequence). This CDR3 spans 14 amino acids. In DNA form, the CDR3 reads TGTGCCAGCAGCGCCCAGGCAACTAATGAAAAACTGTTTTTT. It specifies CASSAQATNEKLFF.

This sequence joins TRBV19 and TRBJ1-1; D remains unclear. Trimming pared 7 bases from V and 6 bases from J, leaving 15 bases between. The germline gives CDR1 LNHDA, CDR2 SQIVND (reference sequence). The CDR3 loop spans 13 amino acids. The CDR3, as DNA: TGTGCCAGTAAGGAGGTGGATCCCGCTGAAGCTTTCTTT. Translation gives CASKEVDPAEAFF.

J is TRBJ2-7 and V is TRBV7-8, with 7 bases fitting TRBD1. The CDR3 loop spans 14 amino acids. The trim removed 5 bases at V and 4 bases at J, leaving 8 bases unmatched. The germline V gene has CDR1 SGHVS and CDR2 FQNEAQ. The chain's CDR3 is CASSNPRQGYEQYF. DNA of the CDR3: TGTGCCAGCAGCAACCCGAGACAGGGTTACGAGCAGTACTTC.

Only a few counts were recorded for this clone. The chain combines TRBV7-2 with TRBJ1-6; TRBD1 might be the D (5 bases). CDR3 length: 15 amino acids. Trimming pared 6 bases from V and 4 bases from J, leaving 13 bases between. Germline V gene data show CDR1 as SGHTA and CDR2 as FQGNSA. Here the CDR3 DNA reads TGTGCCAGCAGACTTGATCGGACATATAATTCACCCCTCCACTTT. Encoded protein: CASRLDRTYNSPLHF.

V is TRBV7-9 and J is TRBJ1-4, with D possibly TRBD1 on 5 matching bases. CDR1 is SEHNR and CDR2 is FQNEAQ in the germline V gene (reference sequence). V lost 7 bases and J 4 bases, leaving 19 bases between the germline ends. The length of the CDR3 is 16 residues. As DNA, the CDR3 is TGTGCCAGCACCAAGGTCGGGGGAGGGGTTAATGAAAAACTGTTTTTT. Its protein product is CASTKVGGGVNEKLFF.

The chain combines TRBV5-1 with TRBJ2-7, with 15 bases identical to TRBD2. The CDR3 length is 17 residues. The trim removed 3 bases at V and 1 base at J, leaving 5 bases unmatched. Per the germline V gene, CDR1 is SGHRS and CDR2 is YFSETQ. As DNA, the CDR3 is TGCGCCAGCAGCTATCAGGGGACTAGCGGGGGGTCCTACGAGCAGTACTTC. It translates to CASSYQGTSGGSYEQYF.

The gene calls are TRBV11-3 and TRBJ2-3; 7 bases align to TRBD1. Trimming removed 4 bases from V and 4 bases from J; junction bases left unmatched: 5. Germline-derived CDR1 and CDR2 are SGHNT and YENEEA. The CDR3 runs 14 residues. The chain's CDR3 is CASSSKGAPDTQYF. CDR3 DNA sequence: TGTGCCAGCAGCTCAAAGGGGGCCCCAGATACGCAGTATTTT.